The 3 T cell receptor beta chains listed next were all sequenced from one sample in a study of blood T cell repertoires in COVID-19. Repertoires were generated with immunoSEQ multiplex PCR, while TCRdb's copy carries only in-frame clones and drops some. The table records about 52,000 clones, roughly nine tenths of them present only once. Source material: peripheral blood. These receptors originate from a man aged 80 or over with active or convalescent COVID-19.

The chain combines TRBV9 with TRBJ2-5; 7 bases are a match to TRBD1. J gave up 3 bases and V 3 bases, and 11 bases lay outside the gene matches. Germline values: CDR1 SGDLS, CDR2 YYNGEE. The CDR3 spans 16 residues. CDR3 amino acids: CASSAPISGTEETQYF. The CDR3, as DNA: TGTGCCAGCAGCGCACCAATTTCCGGGACAGAAGAGACCCAGTACTTC.

The count of this clone is one. CDR3 in amino acids: CASSLTASYTQYF. In DNA form, the CDR3 reads TGTGCCAGCAGTTTAACAGCTTCCTATACGCAGTATTTT. The rearrangement links TRBV28 to TRBJ2-3; D gene ambiguous. V was pared by 2 bases and J by 7 bases, with 10 bases between. The CDR3 loop spans 13 amino acids. Germline V gene lookup returns CDR1 MDHEN and CDR2 SYDVKM.

This chain joins TRBV7-8 and TRBJ1-5, with D unresolved. Germline-derived CDR1 and CDR2 are SGHVS and FQNEAQ. The ends were cut back, 5 bases at V and 2 bases at J, with 19 bases in the middle. The CDR3 covers 17 residues. CDR3: CASSPYLAGSGNQPQHF. The CDR3 DNA reads TGTGCCAGCAGCCCATACCTCGCGGGTTCAGGCAATCAGCCCCAGCATTTT.